This T cell receptor beta chain stems from a study of T-cell reconstitution after alpha-beta-depleted transplantation in children. The germline V gene encodes CDR1 SGHDT and CDR2 YYEEEE. V lost 5 bases to trimming and J lost 6 bases, with 14 bases between them. The CDR3 consists of 13 residues. Preparing the TCRbeta library involved the use of unique molecular identifiers. TCRdb redid the calling of the PCR reads with MiXCR, one entry per CDR3 protein. The top ten clones hold about 40% of a sample with some 200,000 distinct CDR3 sequences, roughly 8.1% of them seen once. Findings and limits, study-wide: Reportedly, only several hundred clones from non-depleted graft cells drove alpha-beta T-cell counts at about two months. T-cell numbers and diversity one year post-transplant derived largely from freshly generated T cells.

This clonotype has only a few counts. Its cognate antigen is unknown. This TCR came from a male patient between 2 and 10 years old who had a stem cell transplant for acute myeloid leukemia, so the T cells may come from the graft donor. The chain joins TRBV5-6 to TRBJ1-2; tentatively, D is TRBD1 (6 bases). Specimen: PBMCs, mostly from graft donor cells, collected 360 days after TCRalphabeta/CD19-depleted stem cell transplant. The CDR3 loop is CASRTQGSNGYTF. In DNA, the CDR3 is TGTGCCAGCAGAACACAGGGTTCCAATGGCTACACCTTC.